What follows is one T cell receptor (beta chain) and its context. What it recognizes is unknown. This sample was included in a study of human versus mouse CDR3 diversity and MHC coevolution. At the level of the study: The immunoSEQ assay reportedly detects one in 200,000 T cells.

Whole-study results and caveats: Roughly 1.5 million TCR beta clonotypes were estimated for humans, the largest repertoire.

Germline V gives CDR1 LNHDA, CDR2 SQIVND (reference sequence). The CDR3 spans 13 residues. Trimming shortened V by 3 bases and J by 6 bases, and 8 bases separated the two germline ends. Sequencing used immunoSEQ multiplex PCR; TCRdb keeps in-frame clones, though not all of them. The sample carries tens of thousands of clones, 85% to 95% recorded once. The receptor's source is a person aged 25 to 69 in good health. This chain joins TRBV19 and TRBJ2-2, with a tentative D call TRBD2 (5 bases). The material sequenced was naive CD4+ T cells from blood. The subset: CD45RO-negative CD62L-positive naive CD4 T cells. CDR3 region: CASSIPGAGELFF. Written as DNA, the CDR3 is TGTGCCAGTAGTATCCCCGGGGCCGGGGAGCTGTTTTTT.